This T cell receptor beta chain was sequenced during a study of blood T cell repertoires in COVID-19 (dated by TCRdb to the early 2020s). About the full investigation: The collaborator samples originated in the United States, Italy and Spain and spanned the acute and convalescent phases of COVID-19. The material from the prospective study consisted of cDNA or gDNA derived from T cells, B-cell-depleted T cells, or PBMCs. The samples were drawn from the first 160 participants of the ongoing ImmuneRACE study and from over a thousand subjects provided by 6 global collaborators. Deeply sampled blood TCRbeta repertoires from subjects exposed to, actively infected with, or recovered from COVID-19 were included in the dataset. Where HLA class I and class II types were available, the types were taken from metadata supplied by the sample provider, not from assay-based typing. Sample metadata almost always included a de-identified subject ID, COVID-19 status, age in years and sex. The repertoires were made available in a free public database intended to serve as a resource for research on the immune response to SARS-CoV-2.

TCRbeta CDR3 regions were amplified from genomic DNA by means of the immunoSEQ Assay, a bias-controlled multiplex PCR. In the authors' own workflow: The number of nucleated cells in each sample was estimated from the amplification of reference gene primers within the assay. To quantify the absolute abundance of each unique TCRbeta CDR3 rearrangement, sequence reads were collapsed and filtered. For each sample, productive Simpson clonality was calculated as the square root of Simpson's diversity index across productive rearrangements. TCRdb obtained this table from immuneACCESS and retained in-frame rearrangements with V and J assigned. These tables miss some clones; where compared with another copy, unresolved V genes account for less than half of the shortfall, and the remainder is unexplained. The D gene and trimming were derived from the DNA, and the V and J assignments and clone size from that table. The sample table contains approximately 110,000 clones; only one count was recorded for approximately 81% of them. Roughly 1.5% of the sample lies in the top ten.

Overall study results and their limits: Clinical and demographic metadata were provided uncurated, with the amount varying by source and participant.

CDR1 is given as MNHEY and CDR2 as SVGAGI, both from the germline V gene. V and J are trimmed by 1 base and 5 bases, and the gene matches miss 6 bases of the junction. The cysteine opens and the phenylalanine closes a CDR3 of 15 amino acids. CDR3 DNA only is kept here, 45 bases in frame from base 1. The collaborating institutions used their own protocols to collect whole blood in K2EDTA tubes. For TCRbeta analysis, collaborators shipped samples in one of three forms: frozen whole blood, isolated PBMCs, or DNA extracted from either of those sample types. A word on this clone: The specificity of this receptor is unknown. Within one base of it there is no much larger clone, and no base qualities were kept.

Material: peripheral blood. The sequence joins TRBV6-5 to TRBJ2-3, with TRBD1 matching 7 junction bases. The source is a man aged 40-49 years with acute or convalescent COVID-19. The DNA is as follows: TGTGCCAGCAGTTACTACAGGGGCGCAGGAGATACGCAGTATTTT. It is translated as CASSYYRGAGDTQYF.